The present TCR beta chain was sequenced within a study of T cell changes during pregnancy in multiple sclerosis. The method was immunoSEQ multiplex PCR; TCRdb's version includes in-frame clones alone and lacks a portion of them. Of 65,000 to 85,000 clones listed, roughly nine tenths are singletons. The CDR3 consists of 15 residues. The germline V gene encodes CDR1 SGHNT and CDR2 YYREEE (reference sequence). The V and J ends lost 4 bases and 5 bases respectively, with 16 bases between them. The sequencing here drew on peripheral blood, taken in the second trimester of pregnancy. This receptor was obtained from a female donor with multiple sclerosis, enrolled in a pregnancy study. The gene calls are TRBV5-4 and TRBJ2-1; D perhaps matches TRBD2 (6 bases). CDR3 loop: CASSLITSKNNEQFF. The DNA for the CDR3 is TGTGCCAGCAGCCTAATTACTAGCAAAAACAATGAGCAGTTCTTC. Full variable domain (remainder filled in from reference TRBV5-4 and TRBJ2-1): ETGVTQSPTHLIKTRGQQVTLRCSSQSGHNTVSWYQQALGQGPQFIFQYYREEENGRGNFPPRFSGLQFPNYSSELNVNALELDDSALYLCASSLITSKNNEQFFGPGTRLTVL.